This entry features one T cell receptor beta chain sequence. Its antigen is still unknown. The data belong to a study of cytomegalovirus exposure and HLA in healthy donors. Regarding the study as a whole: Overall, approximately 150 TCR beta chains were annotated as cytomegalovirus-associated.

This CDR3 has 14 residues. Germline values: CDR1 MNHNS, CDR2 SASEGT. V was clipped by 6 bases and J by 6 bases; unmatched bases: 6. The repertoire was sequenced with immunoSEQ multiplex PCR; TCRdb's copy has only in-frame clones and lacks some. Among about 160,000 clones, roughly nine tenths were seen once, and the ten largest hold roughly 6%. The sequenced material came from PBMCs. This TCR was recovered from a woman aged 25 to 39 in good health and CMV-seronegative. The chain joins TRBV6-1 to TRBJ1-1; the match to TRBD1 covers 11 bases. The CDR3 DNA reads as TGTGCCAGCAGCAGGACAGGGGGCCGTCCTGAAGCTTTCTTT. It is translated as CASSRTGGRPEAFF.